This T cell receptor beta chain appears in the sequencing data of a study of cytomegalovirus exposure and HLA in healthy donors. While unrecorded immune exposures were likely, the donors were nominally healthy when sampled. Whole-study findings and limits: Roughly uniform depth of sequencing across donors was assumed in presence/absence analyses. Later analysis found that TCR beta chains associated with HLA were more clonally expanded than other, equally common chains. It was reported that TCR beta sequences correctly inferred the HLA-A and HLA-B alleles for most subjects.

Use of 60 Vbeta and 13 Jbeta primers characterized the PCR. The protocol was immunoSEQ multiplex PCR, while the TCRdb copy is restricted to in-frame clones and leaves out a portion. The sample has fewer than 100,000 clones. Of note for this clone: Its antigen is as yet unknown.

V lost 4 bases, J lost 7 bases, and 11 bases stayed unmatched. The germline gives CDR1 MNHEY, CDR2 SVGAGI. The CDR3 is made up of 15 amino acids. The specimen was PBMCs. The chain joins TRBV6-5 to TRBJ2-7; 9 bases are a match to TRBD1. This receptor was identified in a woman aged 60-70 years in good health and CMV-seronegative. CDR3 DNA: TGTGCCAGCAGTTTCCGGGGGACAGGGAAGGGGGAGCAGTACTTC. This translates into CASSFRGTGKGEQYF.